This TCR beta chain emerged from a study of blood T cell repertoires in COVID-19. CDR1 is KGHSH and CDR2 is LQKENI in the germline V gene. The CDR3 length is 15 residues. V was clipped by 4 bases and J by 12 bases, with 22 bases between them. Produced via immunoSEQ multiplex PCR; TCRdb's table is partial and in-frame only. Of around 340,000 clones listed, around 90% are singletons. This receptor was taken from a woman aged 60-75 years with COVID-19, enrolled during active disease. Source material: peripheral blood. The chain recombines TRBV18 with TRBJ1-5; perhaps TRBD1 as D (5 bases). The DNA of the CDR3 is TGTGCCAGCTCACTCTCGACAGCTACCCTTAGCAGCCAGCATTTT. It translates to CASSLSTATLSSQHF.